This entry lists 27 T cell receptor beta chains sequenced from one sample in a study of breast tumors, draining lymph nodes, adjacent tissues (dated by TCRdb to the mid-2010s). Lymph node samples were obtained from the axillary draining lymph nodes of breast cancer patients. The library was generated by multiplex PCR. Sequencing instrument: Illumina HiSeq 2000. The public reads were quality trimmed at Q25 with fastp and then assembled into clones with MiXCR by TCRdb, keeping productive beta chains. Each CDR3 protein appears once, grouped with its most common genes and DNA. In all, the sample holds approximately 130,000 distinct CDR3 sequences, and 21% of those were seen once. The top ten hold 2% to 2.5% of the sample. The sequencing input was axillary lymph node tissue. Receptor source: a female donor with breast cancer. Some clones in this sample may be carry-over from other donors' samples.

This clonotype has ten or more counts. The chain recombines TRBV6-1 with TRBJ2-7; 7 nucleotides line up with TRBD1. Germline V CDR1 and CDR2: MNHNS, SASEGT. The CDR3 runs to 18 residues. Losses at the gene ends were 2 bases for V and 2 bases for J; bases not matched to a gene: 15. The CDR3 DNA is TGTGCCAGCAGTGAATGGGACAGAAATCTTTTTTCCCCCTACGAGCAGTACTTC. This encodes CASSEWDRNLFSPYEQYF.

This clonotype was found many times. The chain uses TRBV2 and TRBJ2-3; the match to TRBD2 covers 10 bases. V shed 7 bases and J 0 bases; nucleotides not matched to a gene: 7. The germline V gene has CDR1 SNHLY and CDR2 FYNNEI. This CDR3 spans 16 amino acids. DNA of the CDR3: TGTGCCAGCAAAAAGACTAGCGGGCTTAGCACAGATACGCAGTATTTT. Translation gives CASKKTSGLSTDTQYF.

Turning to this clonotype: A much bigger clone sits one base away, suggesting this may be a read error. The conserved phenylalanine or tryptophan normally closing the CDR3 is absent here, so this likely arose from a read error. The V gene is TRBV2, the J gene TRBJ2-6; 7 bases agree with TRBD2. This CDR3 has 18 residues. J gave up 2 bases and V 10 bases, and 17 bases lay outside the gene matches. Germline values: CDR1 SNHLY, CDR2 FYNNEI. The CDR3 sequence: CATGGTAREYAGANVLTL. Written as DNA, the CDR3 is TGTGCCACCGGGGGGACTGCGAGGGAGTACGCTGGGGCCAACGTCCTGACTCTC.

This clonotype was counted many times. The chain carries TRBV15 and TRBJ1-6, with D possibly being TRBD1 (5 bases). The CDR3 sequence is 15 residues long. Germline assignment: CDR1 LNHNV and CDR2 YYDKDF (reference sequence). Trimming removed 5 bases at V and 4 bases at J, with 12 bases between. The CDR3 DNA reads as TGTGCCACCAGCGGCGGGACGGTATATAATTCACCCCTCCACTTT. This codes for CATSGGTVYNSPLHF. Variable domain in full (rest from reference TRBV15 and TRBJ1-6): DAMVIQNPRYQVTQFGKPVTLSCSQTLNHNVMYWYQQKSSQAPKLLFHYYDKDFNNEADTPDNFQSRRPNTSFCFLDIRSPGLGDTAMYLCATSGGTVYNSPLHFGNGTRLTVT.

This clonotype was seen only a few times. This chain joins TRBV5-1 and TRBJ2-6; TRBD1 might be the D (6 bases). CDR3 length: 13 amino acids. Germline-derived CDR1 and CDR2 are SGHRS and YFSETQ. V was shortened by 1 base and J by 9 bases, with 8 bases between the two germline ends. The CDR3 sequence: CASSLTGNNVLTF. The DNA of the CDR3 is TGCGCCAGCAGCTTGACAGGGAACAACGTCCTGACTTTC.

This chain uses TRBV6-2 or TRBV6-3 with TRBJ1-2, with unresolved D. Germline V lookup: CDR1 MNHEY, CDR2 SVGEGT. With 0 bases removed from V and 8 bases from J, the gap between germline ends came to 13 bases. CDR3 size: 14 residues. The CDR3 nucleotides are TGTGCCAGCAGTTACTCGTCCCACCTACCCGGCTACACCTTC. Amino acids: CASSYSSHLPGYTF.

This clonotype was counted at least ten times. This chain links TRBV6-6 with TRBJ1-2, with D tentatively TRBD1 (5 bases). The V gene lost 8 bases and the J gene lost 4 bases, with 14 bases spanning the gap. The CDR3 covers 13 residues. Germline CDR1 MNHNY, CDR2 SVGAGI (reference sequence). CDR3 region: CASCRGSFYGYTF. In nucleotides, the CDR3 is TGTGCCAGCTGCCGGGGCAGCTTCTATGGCTACACCTTC.

About this clonotype: This may be a read error, as it is one base from a much larger clone. The gene calls are TRBV9 and TRBJ2-5, with 12 bases lining up with TRBD2. There are 16 residues in the CDR3. The J segment lost 4 bases and the V segment lost 7 bases, leaving 11 bases of the junction unmatched. CDR1 is SGDLS, CDR2 YYNGEE, per germline. This CDR3 reads CASGDKLAGGLETQYF. CDR3 nucleotides: TGTGCCAGCGGCGATAAACTAGCGGGAGGCCTAGAGACCCAGTACTTC.

Details on this clonotype: Being one base from a much bigger clone, this may be a read error. The CDR3 end shows no conserved phenylalanine or tryptophan, and so a read error is likely. CDR3 nucleotides: TGTGCCAGCAGTTACCGCGGGGGCGGAAATGGCTACACCTCC. Amino acid sequence: CASSYRGGGNGYTS. This chain links TRBV6-5 with TRBJ1-2; the D gene is possibly TRBD1 (6 bases). This CDR3 comprises 14 residues. Between the trimmed V and J ends, which lost 2 bases and 6 bases, there was a span of 13 bases. CDR1 is MNHEY and CDR2 is SVGAGI in the germline V gene.

This clonotype has at least ten counts. The chain has TRBV7-2 and TRBJ1-3; D is unresolved. V lost 3 bases, J lost 15 bases, and 15 bases lay in between. Germline V CDR1 and CDR2: SGHTA, FQGNSA. This CDR3 region has 12 residues. In nucleotides, the CDR3 is TGTGCCAGCAGCTTGAGTTATGACGTCCGATATTTT. It translates to CASSLSYDVRYF.

This clonotype was detected a few times. This chain connects TRBV3-1 to TRBJ1-3; no clear D gene. Trimming cost V 3 bases and J 2 bases, with 14 bases left between them. The CDR3 totals 16 residues. Germline V gives CDR1 LGHDT, CDR2 YNNKEL (reference sequence). CDR3 bases: TGTGCCAGCAGCCATCTGAGCCGGGGTCCTGGAAACACCATATATTTT. This encodes CASSHLSRGPGNTIYF.

Ten or more counts support this clonotype. The chain recombines TRBV11-2 with TRBJ2-1; D call uncertain. The CDR3 sequence is 14 residues long. CDR1 and CDR2 from the germline V gene are SGHAT and FQNNGV. The V end was cut by 5 bases, the J end by 12 bases, with 20 bases between. The CDR3 spells CASSLPIGSTGQFF. CDR3 coding DNA: TGTGCCAGCAGCCTCCCGATTGGCAGTACGGGGCAGTTCTTC.

The CDR3 is CASSRLVGAYNEQFF. As DNA, the CDR3 is TGTGCCAGCAGCCGTCTAGTGGGAGCATACAATGAGCAGTTCTTC. This chain connects TRBV11-2 to TRBJ2-1; D may be TRBD2 (5 bases). This CDR3 has 15 residues. The V gene's germline CDR1 is SGHAT and CDR2 FQNNGV. Deletions cut 5 bases from V and 4 bases from J, with 15 bases between.

The chain combines TRBV6-1 with TRBJ2-7; D uncertain. Germline V gene sequence: CDR1 MNHNS, CDR2 SASEGT. Trimming cost V 2 bases and J 7 bases, with 18 bases left between them. The CDR3 is 15 residues long. In nucleotides, the CDR3 is TGTGCCAGCAGTGAATCATTAGCCTATTGGTGGGAGCAGTACTTC. The encoded protein is CASSESLAYWWEQYF.

This clonotype has at least ten counts. The V gene is TRBV27, the J gene TRBJ2-7; D remains ambiguous. This CDR3 region has 16 residues. With 3 bases removed from V and 2 bases from J, the gap between germline ends came to 17 bases. Germline CDR1 and CDR2: MNHEY and SMNVEV (reference sequence). CDR3 nucleotide sequence: TGTGCCAGCAGTTTTAGGTCAGGTTACACTACCTACGAGCAGTACTTC. Encoded protein: CASSFRSGYTTYEQYF.

The table lists this clonotype with many counts. This chain joins TRBV5-1 and TRBJ1-3, with a possible D match to TRBD1 (6 bases). The germline V and J ends were trimmed by 0 bases and 6 bases, with 10 bases remaining between them. Germline CDR1 reads SGHRS; CDR2 reads YFSETQ. The length of the CDR3 is 14 residues. DNA for the CDR3: TGCGCCAGCAGCTTGGGGGACATGGAAAACACCATATATTTT. Translating it yields CASSLGDMENTIYF.

This clonotype was recorded many times. This rearrangement joins TRBV10-3 to TRBJ1-6; 7 bases are a match to TRBD1. J lost 3 bases, V lost 7 bases, and 6 bases had no gene match. Germline CDR1 reads ENHRY; CDR2 reads SYGVKD. CDR3 size: 15 residues. The CDR3 DNA follows: TGTGCCATCACACCGGACAGGTTCTATAATTCACCCCTCCACTTT. Translation gives CAITPDRFYNSPLHF.

This clonotype was observed at least ten times. This rearrangement joins TRBV7-9 to TRBJ2-1, with D tentatively TRBD2 (6 bases). Trimming cost V 5 bases and J 6 bases, with 20 bases left between them. This CDR3 is built from 16 residues. From germline, CDR1 is SEHNR and CDR2 FQNEAQ (reference sequence). The DNA for the CDR3 is TGTGCCAGCAGCCGAGTTGGGGACTTTTTCCGCAATGAGCAGTTCTTC. Encoded protein: CASSRVGDFFRNEQFF.

The J gene is TRBJ2-6, the V gene TRBV6-1, with D tentatively TRBD1 (5 bases). Per germline, CDR1 MNHNS and CDR2 SASEGT. Trimming stripped 2 bases from V and 0 bases from J, with 11 bases between. This CDR3 spans 17 amino acids. CDR3 bases: TGTGCCAGCAGTGAATGGGGCAGTCACTCTGGGGCCAACGTCCTGACTTTC. Translating gives CASSEWGSHSGANVLTF.

This clonotype was found many times. The chain recombines TRBV20-1 with TRBJ2-1, with 11 bases fitting TRBD2. This CDR3 spans 15 amino acids. Per the germline V gene, CDR1 is DFQATT and CDR2 is SNEGSKA (reference sequence). Losses at the gene ends were 2 bases for V and 5 bases for J; bases not matched to a gene: 5. CDR3: CSARRTSGSNNEQFF. Here the CDR3 DNA reads TGCAGTGCTAGACGTACTAGCGGGAGTAACAATGAGCAGTTCTTC.

There are many counts of this clonotype. The gene calls are TRBV5-6 and TRBJ2-3; no firm D call. Germline CDR1 SGHDT, CDR2 YYEEEE. V lost 1 base and J lost 2, with 8 bases in between. The CDR3 runs 14 residues. The CDR3 DNA reads TGTGCCAGCAGCTTGACGGCAAACACAGATACGCAGTATTTT. Translating it yields CASSLTANTDTQYF. Filled out from reference TRBV5-6 and TRBJ2-3, the complete variable domain reads DAGVTQSPTHLIKTRGQQVTLRCSPKSGHDTVSWYQQALGQGPQFIFQYYEEEERQRGNFPDRFSGHQFPNYSSELNVNALLLGDSALYLCASSLTANTDTQYFGPGTRLTVL.

This chain uses TRBV9 with TRBJ1-1, with no clear D. CDR1 SGDLS and CDR2 YYNGEE come from the germline V gene. Trimming stripped 4 bases from V and 1 base from J, with 11 bases between. The CDR3 sequence is 14 residues long. The chain's CDR3 is CASSPSTQNTEAFF. The CDR3, as DNA: TGTGCCAGCAGCCCTTCGACCCAGAACACTGAAGCTTTCTTT.

On this clonotype: This sequence may be a read error, since a much larger clone differs from it by one base. This chain joins TRBV15 and TRBJ2-2; D tentatively fits TRBD1 or TRBD2 (7 bases each). Germline values: CDR1 LNHNV, CDR2 YYDKDF (reference sequence). The CDR3 loop spans 14 amino acids. In DNA, the CDR3 is TGTGCCACCAGCAGAGATCTCTCCAGGGGGGGGCTGTTTTTT. Translating gives CATSRDLSRGGLFF.

As concerns this clonotype: A read error may produce the germline difference seen at one junction end. The chain uses TRBV12-3 or TRBV12-4 and TRBJ1-5; 9 nucleotides match TRBD1. This CDR3 region has 15 residues. The DNA of the CDR3 is TGTGCCAGCAATTTAGGGACAGGGAACAATCAGCCCCAGCATTTT. Amino acids: CASNLGTGNNQPQHF.

This clonotype came up a few times. The chain links TRBV5-4 to TRBJ2-7; 12 nucleotides line up with TRBD2. This CDR3 spans 16 amino acids. V lost 0 bases and J lost 6; bases outside the gene matches: 7. Germline CDR1 SGHNT, CDR2 YYREEE (reference sequence). The CDR3, as DNA: TGTGCCAGCAGCTTGGGGACTAGCGGGACCCTAGGCGAGCAGTACTTC. Amino acid sequence: CASSLGTSGTLGEQYF.

This clonotype was recorded many times. V gene TRBV2 combines with J gene TRBJ2-7, with 10 bases lining up with TRBD1. Trimming removed 6 bases from V and 6 bases from J; junction bases left unmatched: 11. The CDR3 is 15 amino acids. CDR1 is SNHLY and CDR2 is FYNNEI in the germline V gene. CDR3 amino acids: CASSPRGTGEGEQYF. In DNA form, the CDR3 reads TGTGCCAGCAGCCCAAGAGGGACAGGGGAAGGCGAGCAGTACTTC.

This clonotype was counted ten times or more. The rearrangement joins TRBV7-2 to TRBJ2-3, with D possibly called TRBD1 or TRBD2 (6 bases each). Trimming shortened V by 2 bases and J by 2 bases, and 14 bases separated the two germline ends. Germline V CDR1 and CDR2: SGHTA, FQGNSA. The CDR3 is made up of 16 amino acids. The CDR3 loop reads CASSLRGPSLTDTQYF. CDR3 sequence (DNA): TGTGCCAGCAGCTTACGGGGGCCCAGCCTCACAGATACGCAGTATTTT.